What follows are 26 T cell receptor beta chains derived from one specimen sequenced in a study of blood T cell repertoires in COVID-19. The data were produced by immunoSEQ multiplex PCR, yet TCRdb's version contains in-frame clones alone and is incomplete. The repertoire holds about 220,000 clones, with approximately 82% as singletons. Sequencing was carried out using peripheral blood. The source of these receptors is a man over 45 with active or convalescent COVID-19.

This sequence joins TRBV5-1 and TRBJ2-2; maybe TRBD2 (5 bases). The CDR3 loop spans 15 amino acids. The V gene's germline CDR1 is SGHRS and CDR2 YFSETQ. The V gene lost 2 bases and the J gene lost 8 bases, with 16 bases spanning the gap. The CDR3 DNA follows: TGCGCCAGCAGCTTTGTGGGAGCGATGTCGGGGGAGCTGTTTTTT. The encoded protein is CASSFVGAMSGELFF.

This clone has more than one count but fewer than ten. This chain uses TRBV5-5 with TRBJ1-2; the match to TRBD1 covers 11 bases. The CDR3 runs 15 residues. Germline V gene sequence: CDR1 SGHKS, CDR2 YYEKEE (reference sequence). J lost 8 bases, V lost 0 bases, and 6 bases had no gene match. The CDR3 bases are TGTGCCAGCAGCTTGGCGGGACAGGGGGTCGGCGGCTACACCTTC. Translation: CASSLAGQGVGGYTF.

This clone was seen only once. The chain joins TRBV11-2 to TRBJ2-7; D perhaps matches TRBD2 (6 bases). The germline CDR1 and CDR2 sequences are SGHAT and FQNNGV. This CDR3 comprises 13 residues. Trimming left V 3 bases short and J 0 bases short, with 6 bases between. The CDR3 nucleotides are TGTGCCAGCAGCTTGGGGGGCTCCTACGAGCAGTACTTC. As protein: CASSLGGSYEQYF.

V usage is TRBV5-6 and J usage is TRBJ1-2; 10 bases agree with TRBD1. The CDR3 consists of 15 residues. V was clipped by 2 bases and J by 5 bases; unmatched bases: 6. In germline, CDR1 is SGHDT, CDR2 YYEEEE. The CDR3 region has the DNA TGTGCCAGCAGCTTAACTGACAGGGGGCGGTATGGCTACACCTTC. Translated: CASSLTDRGRYGYTF.

This rearrangement joins TRBV2 to TRBJ1-1, with D unresolved. Trimming pared 8 bases from V and 5 bases from J, leaving 15 bases between. The CDR3 is made up of 13 amino acids. Germline assignment: CDR1 SNHLY and CDR2 FYNNEI. The CDR3 coding sequence is TGTGCCAGCCGATGGGGTTCGGGGACTGAAGCTTTCTTT. Amino acids: CASRWGSGTEAFF.

The rearrangement joins TRBV6-5 to TRBJ1-1; D unclear. The ends were cut back, 0 bases at V and 3 bases at J, with 8 bases in the middle. The CDR3 runs to 14 residues. Per the germline V gene, CDR1 is MNHEY and CDR2 is SVGAGI. The CDR3 nucleotides read TGTGCCAGCAGTTACTCTGTAGAGGACACTGAAGCTTTCTTT. This translates into CASSYSVEDTEAFF.

In its sample, this clone was seen once. The V and J genes are TRBV13 and TRBJ2-7, with D unclear. Trimming took 5 bases from V and 0 from J, leaving 8 bases between them. The CDR3 has 13 amino acids. Per the germline V gene, CDR1 is PRHDT and CDR2 is FYEKMQ (reference sequence). CDR3 sequence (DNA): TGTGCCAGCAGCCCACAGAGCTCCTACGAGCAGTACTTC. Translation gives CASSPQSSYEQYF.

J is TRBJ2-7 and V is TRBV5-1; 7 nucleotides agree with TRBD1. Germline CDR1 and CDR2: SGHRS and YFSETQ. The length of the CDR3 is 17 residues. V lost 2 bases, J lost 6 bases, and 17 bases stayed unmatched. The CDR3 is CASSLGIRVLGDSEQYF. The CDR3 DNA sequence: TGCGCCAGCAGCTTAGGTATTCGGGTCCTTGGGGACAGCGAGCAGTACTTC.

The gene calls are TRBV28 and TRBJ1-2, with D maybe TRBD1 (5 bases). Trimming pared 7 bases from V and 4 bases from J, leaving 10 bases between. CDR3 size: 12 residues. The germline V gene encodes CDR1 MDHEN and CDR2 SYDVKM. The CDR3 sequence is CASKTDPYGYTF. The CDR3 DNA follows: TGTGCCAGCAAGACAGACCCCTATGGCTACACCTTC.

The gene calls are TRBV18 and TRBJ1-1; TRBD1 agrees at 7 bases. The germline CDR1 and CDR2 sequences are KGHSH and LQKENI. The CDR3 loop spans 14 amino acids. V lost 1 base, J lost 4 bases, and 3 bases stayed unmatched. CDR3 residues: CASSPQGASTEAFF. The CDR3 region has the DNA TGTGCCAGCTCACCACAGGGGGCGAGCACTGAAGCTTTCTTT.

The chain couples TRBV19 to TRBJ1-2; D is perhaps TRBD1 (6 bases). There are 13 residues in the CDR3. Germline V lookup: CDR1 LNHDA, CDR2 SQIVND (reference sequence). Trimming removed 7 bases at V and 4 bases at J, with 13 bases between. The CDR3 DNA reads as TGTGCCAGTACCCTGGTAGGGGGCTATGGCTACACCTTC. Translated, it gives CASTLVGGYGYTF.

The rearrangement uses TRBV10-3 and TRBJ1-1; maybe TRBD1 (5 bases). CDR3 length: 12 amino acids. V was cut by 11 bases and J by 3 bases, with 13 bases left in between. From germline, CDR1 is ENHRY and CDR2 SYGVKD. The CDR3 loop reads CASNPGDTEAFF. Written as DNA, the CDR3 is TGTGCCTCAAACCCGGGGGACACTGAAGCTTTCTTT.

The gene calls are TRBV3-1 (or the pseudogene TRBV3-2) and TRBJ2-5, with 9 bases lining up with TRBD2. CDR3 length equals 15 residues. Germline V CDR1 and CDR2: LGHDT, YNNKEL (reference sequence). V gave up 7 bases and J gave up 6 bases; unmatched junction bases: 12. CDR3 protein: CASMPASGGTKTQYF. The CDR3 nucleotides read TGTGCCAGCATGCCAGCGAGCGGGGGGACCAAGACCCAGTACTTC.

This chain links TRBV24-1 with TRBJ2-1, with 11 bases that match TRBD2. The CDR3 is 17 amino acids. Germline V lookup: CDR1 KGHDR, CDR2 SFDVKD. With V trimmed by 4 bases and J by 7 bases, 11 bases remained unmatched. The CDR3 coding sequence is TGTGCCACCAGTGACTCCGCTCTAGCGGGGGGCTATAATGAGCAGTTCTTC. Protein sequence: CATSDSALAGGYNEQFF.

Only a few counts were recorded for this clone. J is TRBJ2-1 and V is TRBV11-2, with 10 positions matching TRBD2. The germline V gene encodes CDR1 SGHAT and CDR2 FQNNGV. With V trimmed by 1 base and J by 9 bases, 6 bases remained unmatched. This CDR3 comprises 15 residues. CDR3 region: CASSLGGTSVVEQFF. Written as DNA, the CDR3 is TGTGCCAGCAGCTTAGGGGGGACTAGCGTCGTTGAGCAGTTCTTC.

The V and J genes are TRBV28 and TRBJ2-7, with D maybe TRBD2 (5 bases). The length of the CDR3 is 11 residues. CDR1 is MDHEN and CDR2 is SYDVKM in the germline V gene. V was shortened by 5 bases and J by 6 bases, with 8 bases between the two germline ends. CDR3 sequence: CASSNRGEQYF. The CDR3 DNA reads as TGTGCCAGCAGTAATCGGGGCGAGCAGTACTTC.

This sequence joins TRBV7-2 and TRBJ1-2; 8 positions agree with TRBD1. Losses at the gene ends were 1 base for V and 6 bases for J; bases not matched to a gene: 4. Germline CDR1 and CDR2: SGHTA and FQGNSA. The CDR3 loop spans 14 amino acids. The CDR3 protein is CASSLEGTGHGYTF. The CDR3 DNA reads TGTGCCAGCAGCTTAGAAGGGACAGGCCATGGCTACACCTTC.

This chain links TRBV5-1 with TRBJ2-5; 8 bases agree with TRBD2. Trimming removed 1 base from V and 3 bases from J; junction bases left unmatched: 2. The CDR3 runs to 14 residues. From germline, CDR1 is SGHRS and CDR2 YFSETQ. The CDR3 coding sequence is TGCGCCAGCAGCTTGTCGGGACTAGAAGAGACCCAGTACTTC. Translated: CASSLSGLEETQYF.

Here the CDR3 reads CASSDSAGGPYEQYF. Written as DNA, the CDR3 is TGTGCCAGCAGTGATTCAGCAGGGGGGCCCTACGAGCAGTACTTC. The chain has TRBV6-1 and TRBJ2-7; TRBD1 might be the D (7 bases). The V end lost 3 bases, the J end lost 2 bases, and 14 bases lay between the germline ends. Germline-derived CDR1 and CDR2 are MNHNS and SASEGT. This CDR3 comprises 15 residues.

This clone has only a few counts. The chain is built from TRBV7-9 and TRBJ1-2, with 7 bases fitting TRBD1. The germline V gene encodes CDR1 SEHNR and CDR2 FQNEAQ (reference sequence). V shed 5 bases and J 3 bases; nucleotides not matched to a gene: 6. CDR3 size: 14 residues. The DNA for the CDR3 is TGTGCCAGCAGCCCGAAAGACAGGGACTATGGCTACACCTTC. It specifies CASSPKDRDYGYTF.

The chain combines TRBV28 with TRBJ1-1, with a weak D call TRBD1 (6 bases). Germline loops: CDR1 MDHEN, CDR2 SYDVKM. The V gene lost 6 bases and the J gene lost 3 bases, with 11 bases spanning the gap. This CDR3 has 13 amino acids. For the CDR3, the DNA is TGTGCCAGCAGCCAAGGACAGTACACTGAAGCTTTCTTT. It yields the protein CASSQGQYTEAFF.

This clone has only a few counts. The V gene is TRBV2, the J gene TRBJ2-2, with D uncertain. Per germline, CDR1 SNHLY and CDR2 FYNNEI. The CDR3 runs 12 residues. V lost 4 bases, J lost 4 bases, and 4 bases lay in between. Written as DNA, the CDR3 is TGTGCCAGCAGTGGACTCACCGGGGAGCTGTTTTTT. Translating gives CASSGLTGELFF.

The chain employs TRBV27 and TRBJ2-4; the match to TRBD2 covers 9 bases. The germline CDR1 and CDR2 sequences are MNHEY and SMNVEV (reference sequence). V shed 3 bases, J shed 9 bases, and the junction held 12 bases outside the gene matches. The length of the CDR3 is 16 residues. CDR3 loop: CASSFSQAGGGGIQYF. In DNA, the CDR3 is TGTGCCAGCAGTTTCTCCCAAGCGGGGGGCGGGGGCATTCAGTACTTC.

V is TRBV2 and J is TRBJ1-1; D might be TRBD1 (5 bases). Germline CDR1 SNHLY, CDR2 FYNNEI. There are 15 residues in the CDR3. V lost 7 bases to trimming and J lost 1 base, with 16 bases between them. CDR3 residues: CASTGGMVGNTEAFF. The CDR3 nucleotides read TGTGCCAGCACCGGGGGGATGGTGGGGAACACTGAAGCTTTCTTT.

This clone has only a few counts. J is TRBJ1-2 and V is TRBV2, with D unclear. CDR3 length: 14 amino acids. CDR1 is SNHLY and CDR2 is FYNNEI in the germline V gene. V dropped 2 bases and J dropped 4 bases, with 11 bases sitting between them. CDR3 bases: TGTGCCAGCAGTGAACGGGGTCGGAGCTATGGCTACACCTTC. It translates to CASSERGRSYGYTF.

The J gene is TRBJ2-5, the V gene TRBV27, with 7 bases aligning to TRBD1. CDR1 and CDR2 (germline): MNHEY, SMNVEV (reference sequence). This CDR3 has 13 amino acids. The V gene end was trimmed by 5 bases and the J gene end by 6 bases; junction bases not matched to a gene: 6. The CDR3 bases are TGTGCCAGCAGTCTTACAGGGGTTAAGACCCAGTACTTC. Its translation: CASSLTGVKTQYF.